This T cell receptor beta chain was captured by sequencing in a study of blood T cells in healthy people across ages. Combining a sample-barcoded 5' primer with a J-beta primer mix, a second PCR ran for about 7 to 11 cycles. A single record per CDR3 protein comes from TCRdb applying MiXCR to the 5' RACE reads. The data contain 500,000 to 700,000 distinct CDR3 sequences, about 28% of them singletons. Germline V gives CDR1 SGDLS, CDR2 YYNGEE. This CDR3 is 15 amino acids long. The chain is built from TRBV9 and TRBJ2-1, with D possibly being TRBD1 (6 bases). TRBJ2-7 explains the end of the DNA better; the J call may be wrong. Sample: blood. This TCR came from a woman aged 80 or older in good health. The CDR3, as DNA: TGTGCCAGCAGCCCGGGACATCGGGTCATCAATGAGCAGTACTTC. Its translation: CASSPGHRVINEQYF.